The clone carrying this T cell receptor (beta chain) was observed a few times. V lost 3 bases and J lost 9, with 21 bases in between. CDR3 length equals 16 residues. Looked up from germline, CDR1 is MGHDK and CDR2 is SYGVNS. Using immunoSEQ multiplex PCR, the repertoire was profiled, and TCRdb retains in-frame clones only, with some absent. The data hold about 90,000 clones, with roughly 87% observed a single time. This entry belongs to a study of blood T cell repertoires in COVID-19. The TCR was taken from a male donor with acute or convalescent COVID-19. The chain joins TRBV25-1 to TRBJ2-1, with D possibly being TRBD1 (5 bases). The sample was peripheral blood. The CDR3 region is CASSEVGQGLVSEQFF. The DNA of the CDR3 is TGTGCCAGCAGTGAGGTGGGGCAAGGGTTGGTCAGTGAGCAGTTCTTC.